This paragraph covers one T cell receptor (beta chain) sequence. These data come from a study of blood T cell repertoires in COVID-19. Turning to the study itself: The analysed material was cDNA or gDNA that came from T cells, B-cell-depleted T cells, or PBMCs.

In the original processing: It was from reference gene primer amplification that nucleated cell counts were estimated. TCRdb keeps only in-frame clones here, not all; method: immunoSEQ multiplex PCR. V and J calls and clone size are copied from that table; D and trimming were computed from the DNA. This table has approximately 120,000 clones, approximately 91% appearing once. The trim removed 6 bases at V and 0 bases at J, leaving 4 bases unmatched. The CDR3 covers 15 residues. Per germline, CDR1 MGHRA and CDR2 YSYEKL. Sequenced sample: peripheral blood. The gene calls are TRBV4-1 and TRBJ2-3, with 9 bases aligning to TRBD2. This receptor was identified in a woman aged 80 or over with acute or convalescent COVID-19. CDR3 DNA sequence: TGCGCCAGCAGTCGACTAGCGGTTAGCACAGATACGCAGTATTTT. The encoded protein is CASSRLAVSTDTQYF.